The 20 T cell receptor beta chains listed next were all sequenced from one sample in a study of Graves' ophthalmopathy and Graves' hyperthyroidism. Scientists amplified the TCR beta CDR3 regions from RNA transcripts. Second-round multiplex PCR came after first-round RT-PCR with HTBI primers. TCRdb passed the multiplex PCR reads through MiXCR, listing each CDR3 protein once. Among approximately 500,000 distinct CDR3 sequences, about 15% were seen once, and the ten largest hold approximately 9.8%. Source material: blood. These receptor sequences come from a woman aged 25 to 45 with Graves' ophthalmopathy.

There are many counts of this clonotype. V and J are TRBV6-1 and TRBJ1-5, with D perhaps TRBD1 (6 bases). V lost 5 bases and J 6 bases, leaving 11 bases between the germline ends. The CDR3 has 13 amino acids. Germline V gives CDR1 MNHNS, CDR2 SASEGT. Here the CDR3 DNA reads TGTGCCAGCAGTACAGGGCTTCGTCAGCCCCAGCATTTT. Translating gives CASSTGLRQPQHF.

In this sample, this clonotype turned up many times. The chain is built from TRBV7-6 and TRBJ2-7, with 9 bases fitting TRBD1. The CDR3 totals 14 residues. Losses at the gene ends were 6 bases for V and 4 bases for J; bases not matched to a gene: 7. The germline V gene has CDR1 SGHVS and CDR2 FNYEAQ. The DNA of the CDR3 is TGTGCCAGCAGTCTTGACAGGGGGAGATACGAGCAGTACTTC. Residues: CASSLDRGRYEQYF.

This clonotype was observed a handful of times. The rearrangement joins TRBV5-1 to TRBJ2-5; D possibly matches TRBD1 or TRBD2 (5 bases each). V lost 3 bases to trimming and J lost 1 base, with 13 bases between them. The CDR3 is made up of 15 amino acids. The germline CDR1 and CDR2 sequences are SGHRS and YFSETQ. CDR3 in amino acids: CASSWGSGRQETQYF. The CDR3, as DNA: TGCGCCAGCAGCTGGGGGTCAGGGCGCCAAGAGACCCAGTACTTC.

This clonotype occurred many times. CDR3 DNA sequence: TGTGCCAGCAGGGTGAGCTCCTACGAGCAGTACTTC. This translates into CASRVSSYEQYF. The genes are TRBV6-6 and TRBJ2-7, with D hard to call. The CDR3 has 12 residues. Germline-derived CDR1 and CDR2 are MNHNY and SVGAGI (reference sequence). Trimming cost V 6 bases and J 0 bases, with 6 bases left between them.

This clonotype has ten or more counts. This rearrangement joins TRBV5-1 to TRBJ2-4; 10 bases agree with TRBD1. CDR1 and CDR2 from the germline V gene are SGHRS and YFSETQ. CDR3 length: 14 residues. V trimming: 0 bases; J trimming: 6 bases; junction bases outside the gene matches: 0. CDR3 residues: CASSLGDRGNIQYF. CDR3 in DNA: TGCGCCAGCAGCTTGGGGGACAGGGGAAACATTCAGTACTTC.

This clonotype was observed at least ten times. V and J are TRBV6-1 and TRBJ1-2; a weak D match, TRBD1 (5 bases). With 0 bases removed from V and 0 bases from J, the gap between germline ends came to 11 bases. CDR1 is MNHNS, CDR2 SASEGT, per germline. The CDR3 has 16 amino acids. CDR3: CASSEARQIANYGYTF. The CDR3 coding sequence is TGTGCCAGCAGTGAAGCGCGACAGATCGCTAACTATGGCTACACCTTC.

Many counts were recorded for this clonotype. The chain employs TRBV11-2 and TRBJ2-2; 8 bases align to TRBD1. The CDR3 covers 16 residues. Germline V CDR1 and CDR2: SGHAT, FQNNGV. Germline trimming cut 4 bases from V and 5 bases from J; bases unmatched to any gene: 9. In DNA form, the CDR3 reads TGTGCCAGCAGCTCGCCGGACAGGGATGTTACCGGGGAGCTGTTTTTT. Its protein product is CASSSPDRDVTGELFF.

This clonotype was recorded many times. The chain recombines TRBV12-3 or TRBV12-4 with TRBJ1-5; the D gene is possibly TRBD1 (5 bases). V was pared by 4 bases and J by 0 bases, with 10 bases between. The CDR3 covers 15 residues. CDR3 coding DNA: TGTGCCAGCAGTTGGGGGGATCGTAGCAATCAGCCCCAGCATTTT. This encodes CASSWGDRSNQPQHF.

This clonotype was picked up a small number of times. Written as DNA, the CDR3 is TGCGCCAGCAGCCCACCTTTATCGCAGGGGGCAAGAGCTTTCTTT. It specifies CASSPPLSQGARAFF. The chain is built from TRBV5-1 and TRBJ1-1; the match to TRBD1 covers 8 bases. Germline V gene data show CDR1 as SGHRS and CDR2 as YFSETQ. V dropped 4 bases and J dropped 10; count of bases not matched to a gene: 15. The CDR3 extends over 15 amino acids.

The chain links TRBV11-1 to TRBJ2-7; tentative D call: TRBD1 (5 bases). This CDR3 spans 13 amino acids. Trimming shortened V by 3 bases and J by 3 bases, and 9 bases separated the two germline ends. Per germline, CDR1 SGHAT and CDR2 FQDESV (reference sequence). This CDR3 is CASSFDSLYEQYF. The CDR3 DNA reads as TGTGCCAGCAGCTTTGACAGCCTCTACGAGCAGTACTTC.

This clonotype has more than one count but fewer than ten. The chain has TRBV19 and TRBJ1-5; D is perhaps TRBD1 (5 bases). The CDR3 is 13 residues long. Germline V gene data show CDR1 as LNHDA and CDR2 as SQIVND (reference sequence). Trimming removed 4 bases from V and 7 bases from J, with 11 bases in between. In nucleotides, the CDR3 is TGTGCCAGTAGTACCAGGGTAAGCCAGCCCCAGCATTTT. Protein product: CASSTRVSQPQHF.

In this sample, this clonotype turned up many times. The chain has TRBV6-5 and TRBJ2-5; the D gene could be TRBD1 or TRBD2 (7 bases each). The V gene's germline CDR1 is MNHEY and CDR2 SVGAGI. This CDR3 has 17 amino acids. V was clipped by 4 bases and J by 3 bases, with 21 bases between them. The CDR3 nucleotides read TGTGCCAGCAGTTCCCTCAGGGGGAGCGGGAAGGAAGAGACCCAGTACTTC. Protein sequence: CASSSLRGSGKEETQYF.

The chain joins TRBV7-9 to TRBJ1-6; 7 bases fit TRBD1. CDR1 is SEHNR, CDR2 FQNEAQ, per germline (reference sequence). With 4 bases clipped from V and 1 base from J, the junction kept 4 bases outside the gene matches. The length of the CDR3 is 16 residues. Here the CDR3 reads CASSSGQVSYNSPLHF. CDR3 nucleotide sequence: TGTGCCAGCAGCTCCGGACAGGTTTCCTATAATTCACCCCTCCACTTT.

This clonotype was seen many times. The CDR3 nucleotides are TGTGCCAGCACCTCGGGGGGAATCGACACCGGGGAGCTGTTTTTT. Its translation is CASTSGGIDTGELFF. This sequence joins TRBV28 and TRBJ2-2; TRBD2 agrees at 7 bases. With V trimmed by 7 bases and J by 3 bases, 8 bases remained unmatched. There are 15 residues in the CDR3. CDR1 and CDR2 (germline): MDHEN, SYDVKM. The whole variable domain, filled in from reference TRBV28 and TRBJ2-2, reads DVKVTQSSRYLVKRTGEKVFLECVQDMDHENMFWYRQDPGLGLRLIYFSYDVKMKEKGDIPEGYSVSREKKERFSLILESASTNQTSMYLCASTSGGIDTGELFFGEGSRLTVL.

The chain links TRBV5-4 to TRBJ2-7; 8 bases agree with TRBD1. Germline V gene lookup returns CDR1 SGHNT and CDR2 YYREEE (reference sequence). The junction had 13 bases not matched to a gene; V was cut back by 5 bases and J by 6 bases. The CDR3 spans 15 residues. CDR3 nucleotide sequence: TGTGCCAGCAGTAGACAGGGGACCAGCTCTACCGAGCAGTACTTC. This sequence encodes CASSRQGTSSTEQYF.

This clonotype was counted at least ten times. Being one base from a much bigger clone, this may be a read error. In this CDR3 the conserved last residue, phenylalanine or tryptophan, is missing, so a read error is likely. This chain links TRBV7-3 with TRBJ1-6, with D unresolved. CDR1 is SGHTA, CDR2 FQGTGA, per germline. The CDR3 runs to 13 residues. Trimming shortened V by 3 bases and J by 8 bases, and 8 bases separated the two germline ends. DNA for the CDR3: TGTGCCAGCAGCTTGGATGGGCATTCACCCCTCCACTCT. It is translated as CASSLDGHSPLHS.

This clonotype has ten or more counts. The V gene is TRBV11-2, the J gene TRBJ2-7, with 8 bases matching TRBD2. From germline, CDR1 is SGHAT and CDR2 FQNNGV. Trimming removed 5 bases from V and 3 bases from J; junction bases left unmatched: 9. The CDR3 has 15 amino acids. Written as DNA, the CDR3 is TGTGCCAGCAGCATAGGGAGGAGCGGGAGCTACGAGCAGTACTTC. Amino acid sequence: CASSIGRSGSYEQYF.

Ten or more counts support this clonotype. This rearrangement joins TRBV4-1 to TRBJ1-1; D unresolved. The V gene lost 0 bases and the J gene lost 1 base, with 9 bases spanning the gap. Germline V lookup: CDR1 MGHRA, CDR2 YSYEKL. The CDR3 consists of 15 residues. CDR3: CASSQEAARNTEAFF. The CDR3 bases are TGCGCCAGCAGCCAAGAAGCGGCAAGGAACACTGAAGCTTTCTTT.

This clonotype occurred many times. The rearrangement uses TRBV6-1 and TRBJ1-5; no firm D call. This CDR3 is built from 16 residues. The V gene's germline CDR1 is MNHNS and CDR2 SASEGT. V was pared by 7 bases and J by 0 bases, with 16 bases between. Here the CDR3 reads CASIKSRINSNQPQHF. The CDR3 DNA sequence: TGTGCCAGCATCAAATCAAGGATCAATAGCAATCAGCCCCAGCATTTT.

J is TRBJ2-5 and V is TRBV5-4, with a weak D call TRBD1 (5 bases). Trimming removed 5 bases at V and 1 base at J, with 12 bases between. Germline lookup yields CDR1 SGHNT and CDR2 YYREEE (reference sequence). The CDR3 spans 14 residues. The CDR3 spells CASRLPGIQETQYF. The CDR3, as DNA: TGTGCCAGCAGACTACCAGGGATCCAAGAGACCCAGTACTTC.